The clone carrying this T cell receptor (beta chain) showed up just a few times. Its antigen is still unknown. J was trimmed by 5 bases and V by 0 bases; bases with no gene match: 8. Germline V CDR1 and CDR2: LGHNA, YSLEER. CDR3 length equals 17 residues. This sample is drawn from a study of quantifying T cell responses using KT2 cells. Background on the study: RNA was reverse transcribed with TCR alpha and beta constant-region primers. Findings and caveats of the study: Counts of KT2 alpha and beta sequences rose linearly with the number of KT2 cells added.

KT2, a clone with a known TCR, was spiked into unfractionated PBMC. The cDNA 3' end received a ligated oligonucleotide with a UMI. An equimolar mix of RC1.1 and RC1.2 primed the beta chain across TRBC1 and TRBC2. TCRdb used MiXCR to reprocess the UMI-ligation and nested PCR reads, holding one entry per CDR3 protein. This table holds tens of thousands of distinct CDR3 sequences, about 12% found once. Sequencing input: PBMCs spiked with cells of the T cell clone KT2. This TCR came from a human donor. This sequence joins TRBV4-3 and TRBJ2-2; 8 positions agree with TRBD2. CDR3 nucleotides: TGCGCCAGCAGCCAAGAGGGACCCGGCGGGGGGACCGGGGAGCTGTTTTTT. Translated: CASSQEGPGGGTGELFF.